Shown below are 2 T cell receptor beta chains from a single sample sequenced in a study of CD8 T cells in Susac syndrome. RNA was extracted with the RNeasy kit, and a quantity of roughly 0.5 to 1 ug was reverse transcribed using random hexamers. From the immunoSEQ multiplex PCR reads, TCRdb called clonotypes with MiXCR, one entry per CDR3 protein. This table has approximately 200,000 distinct CDR3 sequences, about 94% appearing once. Sequencing used CD4+ T cells from PBMCs. All receptors come from a human donor with multiple sclerosis.

The rearrangement uses TRBV2 and TRBJ2-6; no clear D. Germline values: CDR1 SNHLY, CDR2 FYNNEI. The CDR3 runs 14 residues. Deletions cut 9 bases from V and 2 bases from J, with 11 bases between. For the CDR3, the DNA is TGTGCCAGTGCCCTCGAACCTGGGGCCAACGTCCTGACTTTC. Amino acid sequence: CASALEPGANVLTF.

The chain joins TRBV27 to TRBJ1-2, with unresolved D. Germline loops: CDR1 MNHEY, CDR2 SMNVEV (reference sequence). The CDR3 contains 15 residues. Trimming cost V 2 bases and J 1 base, with 11 bases left between them. The CDR3 spells CASSLTPGVNYGYTF. The CDR3 nucleotides read TGTGCCAGCAGTTTAACGCCCGGGGTTAACTATGGCTACACCTTC.